The T cell receptor beta chain under discussion was sequenced for a study of regulatory T cells in long-lasting Graves disease. This CDR3 spans 13 amino acids. Unmatched junction bases numbered 1, after V lost 4 bases and J lost 3 bases. CDR1 KGHDR and CDR2 SFDVKD come from the germline V gene. Both iRepertoire HTBI primers and Arm-PCR of CDR3 regions were used to build the TCR beta libraries. Via MiXCR, TCRdb re-called the multiplex PCR reads, giving one row per CDR3 protein. The sample contains nearly 350,000 distinct CDR3 sequences, around 20% of which appear only once. This clonotype was counted ten times or more. Indicated time point: persistent/refractory GD, antithyroid drugs over 5 years with positive TRAb. Generation of the TCR library employed RNA extracted from PBMCs.

The input for sequencing was peripheral blood mononuclear cells (PBMCs), taken when the disease was refractory, from a patient treated with antithyroid drugs. This sequence was found in a female donor with Graves disease. The chain couples TRBV24-1 to TRBJ1-1, with 7 bases identical to TRBD1. The CDR3 DNA reads as TGTGCCACCAGTGACACAGGGGACACTGAAGCTTTCTTT. This translates into CATSDTGDTEAFF.